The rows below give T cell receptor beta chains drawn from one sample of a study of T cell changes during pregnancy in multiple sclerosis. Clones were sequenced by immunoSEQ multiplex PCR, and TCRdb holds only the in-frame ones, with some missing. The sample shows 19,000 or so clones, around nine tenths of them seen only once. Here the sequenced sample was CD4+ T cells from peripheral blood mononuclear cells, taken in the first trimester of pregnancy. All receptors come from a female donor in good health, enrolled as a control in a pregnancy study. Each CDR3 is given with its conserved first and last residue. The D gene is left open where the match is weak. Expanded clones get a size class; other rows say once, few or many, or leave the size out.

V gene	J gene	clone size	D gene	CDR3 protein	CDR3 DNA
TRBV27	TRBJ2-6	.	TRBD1	CASRQGARGANVLTF	TGTGCCAGCAGGCAGGGGGCTCGGGGGGCCAACGTCCTGACTTTC
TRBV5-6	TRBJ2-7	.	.	CASSTLGGLFSYEQYF	TGTGCCAGCAGCACCCTCGGGGGACTTTTCTCCTACGAGCAGTACTTC
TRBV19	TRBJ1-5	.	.	CASSPPGQGNQPQHF	TGTGCCAGTAGTCCTCCAGGGCAGGGCAATCAGCCCCAGCATTTT
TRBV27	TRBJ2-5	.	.	CASSYWATGEETQYF	TGTGCCAGCAGTTATTGGGCCACGGGGGAAGAGACCCAGTACTTC
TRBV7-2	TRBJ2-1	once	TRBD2	CASSLDGRGDEQFF	TGTGCCAGCAGCTTAGATGGCCGGGGGGATGAGCAGTTCTTC
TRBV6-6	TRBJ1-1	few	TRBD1	CASSRDSEAFF	TGTGCCAGCAGCCGGGACAGTGAAGCTTTCTTT
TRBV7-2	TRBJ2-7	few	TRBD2	CASSFGGEQYF	TGTGCCAGCAGCTTCGGGGGGGAGCAGTACTTC
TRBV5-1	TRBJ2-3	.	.	CASSFLSDTQYF	TGCGCCAGCAGCTTCCTTTCAGATACGCAGTATTTT
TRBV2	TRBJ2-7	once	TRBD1	CASSSGTGGFYEQYF	TGTGCCAGCAGCTCCGGGACAGGGGGCTTCTACGAGCAGTACTTC
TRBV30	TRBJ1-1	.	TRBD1	CACKRGLAFF	TGTGCCTGCAAAAGGGGGCTAGCTTTCTTT
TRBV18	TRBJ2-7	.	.	CASSPAGAYEQYF	TGTGCCAGCTCACCAGCAGGGGCCTACGAGCAGTACTTC
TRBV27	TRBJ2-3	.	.	CASSLDGVGTDTQYF	TGTGCCAGCAGTTTAGACGGGGTGGGTACAGATACGCAGTATTTT
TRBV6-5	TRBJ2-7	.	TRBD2	CASSTAGSSYEQYF	TGTGCCAGCAGTACAGCGGGGAGCTCCTACGAGCAGTACTTC
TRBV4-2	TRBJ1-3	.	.	CASSTTGGSAGNTIYF	TGTGCCAGCAGCACAACCGGGGGTTCTGCCGGAAACACCATATATTTT
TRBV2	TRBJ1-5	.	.	CASSDAVSNQPQHF	TGTGCCAGCAGTGATGCGGTTAGCAATCAGCCCCAGCATTTT
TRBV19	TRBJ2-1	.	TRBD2	CASSPPSGGAPNEQFF	TGTGCCAGTAGTCCCCCTAGCGGGGGGGCCCCCAATGAGCAGTTCTTC
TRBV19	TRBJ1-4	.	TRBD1	CASSIPGQGNEKLFF	TGTGCCAGTAGTATACCGGGACAGGGGAATGAAAAACTGTTTTTT
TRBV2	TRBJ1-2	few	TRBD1	CAIWTGVSNYGYTF	TGTGCCATCTGGACAGGGGTCTCTAACTATGGCTACACCTTC
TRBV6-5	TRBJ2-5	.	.	CASSQGRETQYF	TGTGCCAGCAGCCAGGGTAGGGAGACCCAGTACTTC
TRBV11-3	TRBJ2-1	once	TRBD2	CASSLIRGGLTEQFF	TGTGCCAGCAGCTTAATACGGGGGGGGCTGACTGAGCAGTTCTTC
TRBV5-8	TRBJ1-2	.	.	CASSPGFYGYTF	TGTGCCAGCAGCCCCGGTTTCTATGGCTACACCTTC
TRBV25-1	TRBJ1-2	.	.	CASSDQGYGYTF	TGTGCCAGCAGTGATCAGGGTTATGGCTACACCTTC
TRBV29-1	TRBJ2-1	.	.	CSVVQGHSYNEQFF	TGCAGCGTTGTTCAGGGGCACTCCTACAATGAGCAGTTCTTC
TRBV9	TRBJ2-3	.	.	CASSPAGAYTDTQYF	TGTGCCAGCAGCCCCGCGGGGGCGTACACAGATACGCAGTATTTT
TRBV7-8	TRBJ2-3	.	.	CASSPGLFSTDTQYF	TGTGCCAGCAGCCCTGGACTATTTAGCACAGATACGCAGTATTTT
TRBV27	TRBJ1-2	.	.	CASRTKTGYTF	TGTGCCAGCAGAACTAAGACGGGCTACACCTTC
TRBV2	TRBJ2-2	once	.	CASNQGPGELFF	TGTGCCAGCAATCAGGGTCCCGGGGAGCTGTTTTTT
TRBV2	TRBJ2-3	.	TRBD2	CASSGEQGAGTSGGAIDTQYF	TGTGCCAGCAGTGGCGAACAGGGTGCCGGGACTAGCGGGGGGGCCATAGATACGCAGTATTTT
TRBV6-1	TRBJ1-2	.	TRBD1	CASSEAPAQGLNYGYTF	TGTGCCAGCAGTGAAGCGCCCGCACAGGGGCTTAACTATGGCTACACCTTC
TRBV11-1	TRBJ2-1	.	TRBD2	CASSLEGGVGGSSYNEQFF	TGTGCCAGCAGCTTAGAGGGCGGTGTGGGCGGGAGCTCCTACAATGAGCAGTTCTTC
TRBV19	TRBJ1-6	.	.	CASSNGQVNSPLHF	TGTGCCAGCAGTAACGGACAAGTCAATTCACCCCTCCACTTT
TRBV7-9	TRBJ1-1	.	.	CASSGSEAFF	TGTGCCAGTTCGGGATCTGAAGCTTTCTTT
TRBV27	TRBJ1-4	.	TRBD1	CASSPQGTGLFKLFF	TGTGCCAGCAGCCCCCAGGGGACAGGGTTATTCAAACTGTTTTTT
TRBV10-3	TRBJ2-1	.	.	CAISELEVTNEQFF	TGTGCCATCAGTGAGTTGGAGGTAACTAATGAGCAGTTCTTC
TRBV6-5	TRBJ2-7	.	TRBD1	CASSYTDRGHEQYF	TGTGCCAGCAGTTACACGGACAGGGGCCACGAGCAGTACTTC
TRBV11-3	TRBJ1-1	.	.	CASSFRRGSEAFF	TGTGCCAGCAGCTTCCGGAGGGGATCTGAAGCTTTCTTT
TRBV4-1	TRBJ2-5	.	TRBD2	CASSQPLAGGHQETQYF	TGCGCCAGCAGCCAACCTCTAGCGGGAGGCCACCAAGAGACCCAGTACTTC
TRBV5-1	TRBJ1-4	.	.	CASSLADGGRNEKLFF	TGCGCCAGCAGCTTGGCCGACGGGGGGAGAAATGAAAAACTGTTTTTT
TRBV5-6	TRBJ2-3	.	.	CASSPGGPDTQYF	TGTGCCAGCAGCCCAGGAGGGCCAGATACGCAGTATTTT
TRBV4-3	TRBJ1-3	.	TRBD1	CASSPRQGEENTIYF	TGCGCCAGCAGCCCCCGACAGGGTGAGGAAAACACCATATATTTT
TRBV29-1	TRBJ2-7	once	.	CSVEESSMRRVQYF	TGCAGCGTTGAAGAGTCCTCCATGAGGCGGGTGCAGTACTTC
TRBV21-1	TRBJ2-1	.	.	CASSKGRIRGNSYNEQFF	TGTGCCAGCAGCAAAGGGAGGATAAGGGGGAACTCCTACAATGAGCAGTTCTTC
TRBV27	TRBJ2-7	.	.	CASSGGIYEQYF	TGTGCCAGCAGCGGCGGGATCTACGAGCAGTACTTC
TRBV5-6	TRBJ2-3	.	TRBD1	CASSLQGATDTQYF	TGTGCCAGCAGCTTACAGGGGGCTACAGATACGCAGTATTTT